This entry lists 11 T cell receptor beta chains sequenced from one sample in a study of T cell repertoires in cytomegalovirus infection. MiXCR, applied by TCRdb to the reads, yields one record per CDR3 protein. The sample shows about 450,000 distinct CDR3 sequences, about a third of them seen only once. The sample consisted of PBMCs. Receptors originate from a human donor in good health (CMV status not recorded). Some clones in this sample may be carry-over from other donors' samples.

Concerning this clonotype itself: The CDR3 does not end in the conserved phenylalanine or tryptophan, so this is likely a read error. The V gene is TRBV7-2, the J gene TRBJ2-7; TRBD2 matches 9 bases. The germline CDR1 and CDR2 sequences are SGHTA and FQGNSA. This CDR3 region has 14 residues. V lost 4 bases to trimming and J lost 4 bases; unmatched junction nucleotides: 5. In DNA, the CDR3 is TGTGCCAGCAGCTATAGCGGGGGAATGTACGAGCAGTACTTA. It specifies CASSYSGGMYEQYL.

The rearrangement uses TRBV28 and TRBJ1-6, with D hard to call. Germline V gene lookup returns CDR1 MDHEN and CDR2 SYDVKM. There are 15 residues in the CDR3. V was shortened by 1 base and J by 0 bases, with 4 bases between the two germline ends. CDR3 in amino acids: CASSLYSSYNSPLHF. The DNA for the CDR3 is TGTGCCAGCAGTTTATACAGCTCCTATAATTCACCCCTCCACTTT.

The chain has TRBV6-1 and TRBJ1-5; the D is unclear. V dropped 0 bases and J dropped 0 bases, with 12 bases sitting between them. The CDR3 runs to 17 residues. From germline, CDR1 is MNHNS and CDR2 SASEGT. The CDR3 protein is CASSEAKTDYSNQPQHF. In DNA, the CDR3 is TGTGCCAGCAGTGAAGCGAAGACCGATTATAGCAATCAGCCCCAGCATTTT.

This clonotype was detected ten times or more. V usage is TRBV7-2 and J usage is TRBJ1-6, with a possible D match to TRBD1 (6 bases). This CDR3 is 12 amino acids long. Between the trimmed V and J ends, which lost 1 base and 13 bases, there was a span of 8 bases. Per the germline V gene, CDR1 is SGHTA and CDR2 is FQGNSA. The CDR3 reads CASSLGRGPLHF. CDR3 DNA sequence: TGTGCCAGCAGCTTAGGGAGGGGGCCCCTCCACTTT.

The sample holds many counts of this clonotype. CDR3 coding DNA: TGTGCCAGCAGCTTAGGTGCGGGGGGTAATTCACCCCTCCACTTT. It translates to CASSLGAGGNSPLHF. The chain has TRBV7-2 and TRBJ1-6; weak D call: TRBD1 (5 bases). The V gene's germline CDR1 is SGHTA and CDR2 FQGNSA. V gave up 1 base and J gave up 6 bases, with 10 bases separating them. The CDR3 is 15 amino acids.

As to this clonotype: A read error may account for a junction end that differs from germline. This chain joins TRBV6-5 and TRBJ2-1, with D possibly being TRBD1 or TRBD2 (5 bases each). The CDR3 has 16 amino acids. Germline V gene lookup returns CDR1 MNHEY and CDR2 SVGAGI. The DNA of the CDR3 is TGTGCCAGCAGTTTTACCCCTCGGGGCGGATACAAGGAGCAGTTATTC. Its protein product is CASSFTPRGGYKEQLF.

This clonotype showed up many times. The chain carries TRBV4-1 and TRBJ1-1, with D unresolved. V lost 0 bases and J lost 1, with 9 bases in between. The V gene's germline CDR1 is MGHRA and CDR2 YSYEKL. The CDR3 covers 15 residues. Here the CDR3 DNA reads TGCGCCAGCAGCCAAGATAGCCCGAGGAACACTGAAGCTTTCTTT. Its translation: CASSQDSPRNTEAFF.

This clonotype was seen many times. This chain links TRBV28 with TRBJ2-7, with a tentative D call TRBD1 (5 bases). Germline CDR1 and CDR2: MDHEN and SYDVKM. The CDR3 runs to 15 residues. The V end lost 4 bases, the J end lost 3 bases, and 16 bases lay between the germline ends. CDR3 region: CASSWAAGPFYEQYF. CDR3 DNA: TGTGCCAGCAGTTGGGCTGCAGGGCCCTTCTACGAGCAGTACTTC.

This clonotype showed up many times. This chain joins TRBV28 and TRBJ2-7; 11 nucleotides align to TRBD1. The germline CDR1 and CDR2 sequences are MDHEN and SYDVKM. There are 13 residues in the CDR3. Unmatched junction bases numbered 3, after V lost 7 bases and J lost 4 bases. DNA for the CDR3: TGTGCCAGCAAGGGGACAGGGGGGTACGAGCAGTACTTC. As protein: CASKGTGGYEQYF.

This chain connects TRBV15 to TRBJ2-5; TRBD1 matches 7 bases. J lost 5 bases, V lost 3 bases, and 9 bases had no gene match. The CDR3 covers 15 residues. CDR1 LNHNV and CDR2 YYDKDF come from the germline V gene (reference sequence). The CDR3 loop is CATSSQTGSPETQYF. DNA for the CDR3: TGTGCCACCAGCAGCCAGACAGGGAGTCCTGAGACCCAGTACTTC.

V gene TRBV10-3 combines with J gene TRBJ1-2, with D unclear. CDR1 and CDR2 from the germline V gene are ENHRY and SYGVKD. The CDR3 consists of 12 residues. Trimming removed 6 bases from V and 6 bases from J, with 11 bases in between. The CDR3 is CAISQIRDGYTF. The CDR3 DNA follows: TGTGCCATCAGCCAAATCCGTGATGGCTACACCTTC.